These 8 T cell receptor beta chains were all obtained from the same sample, sequenced in a study of OX40 agonist ivuxolimab in advanced cancers. The repertoire was sequenced with immunoSEQ multiplex PCR; TCRdb's copy has only in-frame clones and lacks some. The sample lists some 66,000 clones, 77% occurring once. The sample was CD4+ or CD8+ T cells sorted from blood, taken in a trial of the OX40 agonist ivuxolimab. These TCRs come from an adult with an advanced solid tumor such as melanoma, head and neck, liver or kidney cancer.

This rearrangement joins TRBV28 to TRBJ2-2; D is perhaps TRBD1 (6 bases). Deletions cut 6 bases from V and 5 bases from J, with 16 bases between. In germline, CDR1 is MDHEN, CDR2 SYDVKM. The CDR3 is 15 residues long. This chain's CDR3 is CASSLTAGATGELFF. In nucleotides, the CDR3 is TGTGCCAGCAGCTTAACCGCAGGGGCGACCGGGGAGCTGTTTTTT. The entire variable domain, with the rest obtained from reference TRBV28 and TRBJ2-2, is as follows: DVKVTQSSRYLVKRTGEKVFLECVQDMDHENMFWYRQDPGLGLRLIYFSYDVKMKEKGDIPEGYSVSREKKERFSLILESASTNQTSMYLCASSLTAGATGELFFGEGSRLTVL.

Worth noting for this clone: The sample holds other DNA sequences that translate to the same CDR3. The chain recombines TRBV5-1 with TRBJ2-7, with 8 bases lining up with TRBD1. Trimming at V came to 4 bases and at J to 2 bases, leaving 5 bases not matched to a gene. The CDR3 has 14 amino acids. Germline V lookup: CDR1 SGHRS, CDR2 YFSETQ. The CDR3 bases are TGCGCCAGCAGCGATCGGACAGGGCCCTACGAGCAGTACTTC. Amino acids: CASSDRTGPYEQYF.

CDR3 bases: TGTGCCAGTAGTCCTCCTGTGGGGAAAAACATTCAGTACTTC. This gives the protein CASSPPVGKNIQYF. The chain carries TRBV19 and TRBJ2-4, with D uncertain. Germline loops: CDR1 LNHDA, CDR2 SQIVND (reference sequence). CDR3 length equals 14 residues. V lost 5 bases and J lost 4, with 12 bases in between.

J is TRBJ1-6 and V is TRBV7-6, with TRBD1 identical over 7 bases. CDR1 is SGHVS, CDR2 FNYEAQ, per germline. V trimming: 1 base; J trimming: 7 bases; junction bases outside the gene matches: 4. This CDR3 spans 15 amino acids. The CDR3 DNA follows: TGTGCCAGCAGCTTAGGACAGGGTTCGAATTCACCCCTCCACTTT. It is translated as CASSLGQGSNSPLHF. Full variable domain (missing parts from reference TRBV7-6 and TRBJ1-6): GAGVSQSPRYKVTKRGQDVALRCDPISGHVSLYWYRQALGQGPEFLTYFNYEAQQDKSGLPNDRFSAERPEGSISTLTIQRTEQRDSAMYRCASSLGQGSNSPLHFGNGTRLTVT.

V gene TRBV4-1 combines with J gene TRBJ1-6, with TRBD1 matching over 7 bases. There are 15 residues in the CDR3. Germline CDR1 and CDR2: MGHRA and YSYEKL. V shed 4 bases and J 7 bases; nucleotides not matched to a gene: 7. The CDR3 bases are TGCGCCAGCAGCCCGACAGGGTTTTCGAATTCACCCCTCCACTTT. Amino acid sequence: CASSPTGFSNSPLHF.

The chain employs TRBV15 and TRBJ1-5; maybe TRBD1 (5 bases). The CDR3 loop spans 14 amino acids. Germline CDR1 reads LNHNV; CDR2 reads YYDKDF (reference sequence). V gave up 1 base and J gave up 4 bases, with 8 bases separating them. In nucleotides, the CDR3 is TGTGCCACCAGCAGAGCTGGGGGTAATCAGCCCCAGCATTTT. As protein: CATSRAGGNQPQHF.

The table lists this clone with a count of one. V usage is TRBV5-5 and J usage is TRBJ1-5, with D perhaps TRBD1 (5 bases). The CDR3 length is 15 residues. The germline gives CDR1 SGHKS, CDR2 YYEKEE (reference sequence). Deletions cut 4 bases from V and 6 bases from J, with 17 bases between. In nucleotides, the CDR3 is TGTGCCAGCAGCCCGTTCGTAGGGGTCGGTCAGCCCCAGCATTTT. Protein sequence: CASSPFVGVGQPQHF.

The CDR3 nucleotides read TGCGCCAGCAGCTTAGGGACTAGCGGGGGGGCCCAGGAGACCCAGTACTTC. It encodes CASSLGTSGGAQETQYF. This chain links TRBV5-1 with TRBJ2-5; TRBD2 matches at 16 bases. Germline V gene data show CDR1 as SGHRS and CDR2 as YFSETQ. The CDR3 covers 17 residues. The junction had 6 bases not matched to a gene; V was cut back by 2 bases and J by 5 bases.